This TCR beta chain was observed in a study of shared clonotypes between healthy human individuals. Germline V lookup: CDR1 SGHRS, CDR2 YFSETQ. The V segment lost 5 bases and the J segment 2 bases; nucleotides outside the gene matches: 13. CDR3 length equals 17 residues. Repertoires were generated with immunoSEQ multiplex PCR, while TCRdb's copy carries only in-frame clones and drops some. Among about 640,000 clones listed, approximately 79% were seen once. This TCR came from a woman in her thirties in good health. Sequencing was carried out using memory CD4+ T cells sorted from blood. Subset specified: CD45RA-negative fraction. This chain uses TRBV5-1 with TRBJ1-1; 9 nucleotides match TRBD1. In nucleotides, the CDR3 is TGCGCCAGCAGGCAGACAGGGGGGCCGACGGTCAACACTGAAGCTTTCTTT. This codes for CASRQTGGPTVNTEAFF. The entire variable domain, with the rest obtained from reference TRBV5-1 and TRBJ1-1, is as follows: KAGVTQTPRYLIKTRGQQVTLSCSPISGHRSVSWYQQTPGQGLQFLFEYFSETQRNKGNFPGRFSGRQFSNSRSEMNVSTLELGDSALYLCASRQTGGPTVNTEAFFGQGTRLTVV.